What follows are 13 T cell receptor beta chains derived from one specimen sequenced in a study of cytotoxic CD8 clonotypes in ibrutinib-treated CLL. Profiling relied on immunoSEQ multiplex PCR, and the TCRdb table lists in-frame clones only, not all of them. The table records roughly 180,000 clones, around 80% of them present only once. This material consisted of PBMCs, taken after 24 months of ibrutinib treatment. The receptors derive from a human donor with chronic lymphocytic leukemia.

This sequence joins TRBV10-2 and TRBJ1-1; D gene ambiguous. The CDR3 is made up of 12 amino acids. Trimming removed 5 bases at V and 2 bases at J, with 6 bases between. The germline V gene has CDR1 WSHSY and CDR2 SAAADI. The CDR3 sequence: CASSLRNTEAFF. The CDR3 DNA reads as TGCGCCAGCAGTTTGCGAAACACTGAAGCTTTCTTT.

The chain uses TRBV18 and TRBJ1-2; perhaps TRBD1 as D (6 bases). The V gene's germline CDR1 is KGHSH and CDR2 LQKENI. This CDR3 contains 14 residues. Trimming cost V 6 bases and J 8 bases, with 19 bases left between them. The CDR3 region has the DNA TGTGCCAGCTCCCTGAAGGGGGGGCAGGAAGGCTACACCTTC. This gives the protein CASSLKGGQEGYTF.

The chain combines TRBV4-1 with TRBJ1-1, with D perhaps TRBD1 (5 bases). From germline, CDR1 is MGHRA and CDR2 YSYEKL. The V end lost 0 bases, the J end lost 4 bases, and 15 bases lay between the germline ends. This CDR3 contains 16 residues. The CDR3 DNA reads as TGCGCCAGCAGCCAAGATCCGGGGGACTGGAGCACTGAAGCTTTCTTT. It specifies CASSQDPGDWSTEAFF.

The chain uses TRBV4-2 and TRBJ2-3; D is perhaps TRBD2 (7 bases). Trimming left V 4 bases short and J 5 bases short, with 19 bases between. The germline V gene encodes CDR1 LGHNA and CDR2 YNFKEQ. The CDR3 has 16 residues. CDR3 sequence: CASSLTLEGGKDTQYF. The CDR3, as DNA: TGTGCCAGCAGCCTGACCCTTGAGGGGGGGAAAGATACGCAGTATTTT.

This chain joins TRBV7-9 and TRBJ2-2, with D maybe TRBD1 (6 bases). CDR1 and CDR2 (germline): SEHNR, FQNEAQ (reference sequence). CDR3 length equals 16 residues. V was shortened by 3 bases and J by 2 bases, with 13 bases between the two germline ends. CDR3 in DNA: TGTGCCAGCAGCTTCCACCGGGACATTAACACCGGGGAGCTGTTTTTT. It specifies CASSFHRDINTGELFF.

J is TRBJ2-2 and V is TRBV18, with TRBD1 identical over 8 bases. CDR1 KGHSH and CDR2 LQKENI come from the germline V gene. J gave up 6 bases and V 1 base, and 7 bases lay outside the gene matches. The CDR3 is 16 residues long. As DNA, the CDR3 is TGTGCCAGCTCACCACGGACAGGGCCGGGCGCCGGGGAGCTGTTTTTT. Its translation: CASSPRTGPGAGELFF.

V and J are TRBV19 and TRBJ2-1, with D unresolved. Germline CDR1 reads LNHDA; CDR2 reads SQIVND (reference sequence). Trimming pared 7 bases from V and 5 bases from J, leaving 15 bases between. The CDR3 has 14 amino acids. For the CDR3, the DNA is TGTGCCAGTAAGCGAGGAGCTCCTAACAATGAGCAGTTCTTC. It translates to CASKRGAPNNEQFF.

V gene TRBV4-1 combines with J gene TRBJ2-1, with a tentative D call TRBD2 (6 bases). The V end lost 5 bases, the J end lost 0 bases, and 14 bases lay between the germline ends. This CDR3 contains 16 residues. Germline V lookup: CDR1 MGHRA, CDR2 YSYEKL. CDR3 sequence (DNA): TGCGCCAGCAGCGGTACTAGCCCGAGCTCCTACAATGAGCAGTTCTTC. Translation gives CASSGTSPSSYNEQFF.

This clone was found once. The rearrangement joins TRBV6-5 to TRBJ1-1; D gene ambiguous. The germline V gene has CDR1 MNHEY and CDR2 SVGAGI. The CDR3 contains 14 residues. V gave up 1 base and J gave up 5 bases, with 11 bases separating them. CDR3 bases: TGTGCCAGCAGTTACTTGGGGAGTGGAACTGAAGCTTTCTTT. It yields the protein CASSYLGSGTEAFF.

The V call is TRBV6-5, the J call TRBJ1-2, with D perhaps matching TRBD1 (5 bases). The germline gives CDR1 MNHEY, CDR2 SVGAGI. V was clipped by 6 bases and J by 4 bases, with 15 bases between them. The CDR3 runs to 14 residues. This CDR3 reads CASRIAYRSYGYTF. CDR3 DNA: TGTGCCAGCAGGATCGCTTACAGGAGCTATGGCTACACCTTC.

The genes are TRBV4-1 and TRBJ1-4; D is uncertain. From germline, CDR1 is MGHRA and CDR2 YSYEKL. This CDR3 has 15 residues. V was trimmed by 6 bases and J by 8 bases, leaving 19 bases between them. The CDR3 loop is CASSYAGPRVEKLFF. As DNA, the CDR3 is TGCGCCAGCAGTTATGCCGGGCCCCGTGTCGAAAAACTGTTTTTT.

Only a few counts were recorded for this clone. The chain uses TRBV19 and TRBJ1-5, with 7 positions matching TRBD1. V gave up 6 bases and J gave up 3 bases; unmatched junction bases: 8. This CDR3 spans 15 amino acids. Per germline, CDR1 LNHDA and CDR2 SQIVND (reference sequence). The CDR3 reads CASSEKGAYNQPQHF. DNA of the CDR3: TGTGCCAGTAGCGAAAAGGGGGCTTACAATCAGCCCCAGCATTTT.

The chain recombines TRBV18 with TRBJ1-4; D is unresolved. CDR3 length equals 17 residues. Trimming took 3 bases from V and 3 from J, leaving 17 bases between them. Germline CDR1 is KGHSH and CDR2 is LQKENI. CDR3 DNA: TGTGCCAGCTCACCCATACCCGTCGGGTTGCCTAATGAAAAACTGTTTTTT. It specifies CASSPIPVGLPNEKLFF. Based on the CDR3 plus reference TRBV18 and TRBJ1-4, the full variable domain is NAGVMQNPRHLVRRRGQEARLRCSPMKGHSHVYWYRQLPEEGLKFMVYLQKENIIDESGMPKERFSAEFPKEGPSILRIQQVVRGDSAAYFCASSPIPVGLPNEKLFFGSGTQLSVL.